These 10 T cell receptor beta chains were all obtained from the same sample, sequenced in a study of response to subunit inactivated influenza vaccine. TCRdb reprocessed the RT-PCR reads via MiXCR and lists one record per CDR3 protein. The repertoire holds roughly 700,000 distinct CDR3 sequences, with around 14% as singletons. Sequencing used PBMCs from blood, obtained 14 to 15 days before vaccination. The source is a man between 45 and 60 years old who received an inactivated influenza vaccine.

The rearrangement joins TRBV6-2 or TRBV6-3 to TRBJ1-6; the D is unclear. This CDR3 comprises 16 residues. The V end lost 5 bases, the J end lost 0 bases, and 11 bases lay between the germline ends. Germline CDR1 is MNHEY and CDR2 is SVGEGT. The chain's CDR3 is CASSNPSGSYNSPLHF. The CDR3 DNA is TGTGCCAGCAGTAACCCCTCGGGCTCCTATAATTCACCCCTCCACTTT.

Ten or more counts support this clonotype. The rearrangement uses TRBV4-3 and TRBJ1-4, with 8 bases identical to TRBD1. The V gene end was trimmed by 2 bases and the J gene end by 4 bases; junction bases not matched to a gene: 3. This CDR3 has 15 amino acids. Germline CDR1 LGHNA, CDR2 YSLEER. This CDR3 reads CASSQQGADNEKLFF. In DNA, the CDR3 is TGCGCCAGCAGCCAACAGGGGGCGGATAATGAAAAACTGTTTTTT.

This clonotype was seen once. J is TRBJ2-3 and V is TRBV9, with D perhaps given as TRBD1 or TRBD2 (5 bases each). The length of the CDR3 is 17 residues. Germline V CDR1 and CDR2: SGDLS, YYNGEE. V dropped 0 bases and J dropped 6 bases, with 20 bases sitting between them. As DNA, the CDR3 is TGTGCCAGCAGCGTAGCCCCTTTAGGGACGTTCGCGGATACGCAGTATTTT. Its translation is CASSVAPLGTFADTQYF.

A word on this clonotype: This may be a read error: a much more frequent sequence differs by one nucleotide. The chain uses TRBV15 and TRBJ2-1, with TRBD2 identical over 8 bases. CDR3 length equals 13 residues. The J segment lost 9 bases and the V segment lost 4 bases, leaving 5 bases of the junction unmatched. Germline assignment: CDR1 LNHNV and CDR2 YYDKDF (reference sequence). The CDR3 sequence: CATSIRGGIEQFF. DNA of the CDR3: TGTGCCACCAGCATCCGGGGGGGCATTGAGCAGTTCTTC.

This clonotype was seen a single time. A much larger clone lies a single base off, so this may be a read error. This CDR3 reads CASKKDTGGAGQPQHF. In DNA form, the CDR3 reads TGTGCCAGCAAGAAAGATACAGGGGGCGCCGGACAGCCCCAGCATTTT. This chain connects TRBV6-2 or TRBV6-3 to TRBJ1-5; 9 bases line up with TRBD1. The J segment lost 7 bases and the V segment lost 7 bases, leaving 14 bases of the junction unmatched. The CDR3 is 16 amino acids. Germline V gene lookup returns CDR1 MNHEY and CDR2 SVGEGT.

This clonotype was observed a handful of times. The chain joins TRBV20-1 to TRBJ2-1; a possible D gene is TRBD2 (6 bases). Germline CDR1 DFQATT, CDR2 SNEGSKA (reference sequence). The germline V and J ends were trimmed by 6 bases and 3 bases, with 15 bases remaining between them. The CDR3 has 14 residues. The CDR3 loop reads CSARLAGFYNEQFF. CDR3 nucleotide sequence: TGCAGTGCCCGCCTCGCGGGGTTCTACAATGAGCAGTTCTTC.

This sequence joins TRBV7-2 and TRBJ1-3; a weak D match, TRBD1 (5 bases). Germline CDR1 SGHTA, CDR2 FQGNSA. CDR3 length equals 15 residues. Trimming shortened V by 5 bases and J by 1 base, and 12 bases separated the two germline ends. The CDR3 protein is CASSPQVLSGNTIYF. The CDR3 bases are TGTGCCAGCAGCCCACAGGTCCTATCTGGAAACACCATATATTTT.

This chain connects TRBV5-4 to TRBJ2-4; D is unresolved. The CDR3 is 12 amino acids. The V end was cut by 3 bases, the J end by 5 bases, with 6 bases between. Germline assignment: CDR1 SGHNT and CDR2 YYREEE (reference sequence). CDR3 loop: CASSSPQNIQYF. In DNA form, the CDR3 reads TGTGCCAGCAGCTCCCCCCAAAACATTCAGTACTTC.

This chain connects TRBV20-1 to TRBJ2-1; possibly TRBD1 for D (6 bases). The CDR3 has 14 amino acids. CDR1 and CDR2 (germline): DFQATT, SNEGSKA (reference sequence). Trimming took off 1 base at V and 6 bases at J, with 13 bases between the two ends. As DNA, the CDR3 is TGCAGTGCTAGAGGGACAGCTAGGGGCAATGAGCAGTTCTTC. Its translation: CSARGTARGNEQFF.

This clonotype was seen more than once but under ten times. The chain recombines TRBV6-1 with TRBJ2-5; TRBD2 agrees at 9 bases. This CDR3 region has 15 residues. Germline CDR1 MNHNS, CDR2 SASEGT. Losses at the gene ends were 8 bases for V and 5 bases for J; bases not matched to a gene: 12. In DNA, the CDR3 is TGTGCCAGCGATATGTCCCCTAGCGGGGTTGAGACCCAGTACTTC. Protein sequence: CASDMSPSGVETQYF.